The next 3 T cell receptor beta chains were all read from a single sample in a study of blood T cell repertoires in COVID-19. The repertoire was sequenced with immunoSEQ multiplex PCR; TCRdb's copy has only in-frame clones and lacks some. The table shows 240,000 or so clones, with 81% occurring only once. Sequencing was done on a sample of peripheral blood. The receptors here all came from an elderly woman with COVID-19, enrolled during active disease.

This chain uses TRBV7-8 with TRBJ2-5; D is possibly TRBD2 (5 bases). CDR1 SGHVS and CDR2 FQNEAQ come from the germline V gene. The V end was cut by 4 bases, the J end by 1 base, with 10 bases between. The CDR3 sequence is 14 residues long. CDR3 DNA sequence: TGTGCCAGCAGCTCGCAGCGGCCCCAAGAGACCCAGTACTTC. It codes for CASSSQRPQETQYF.

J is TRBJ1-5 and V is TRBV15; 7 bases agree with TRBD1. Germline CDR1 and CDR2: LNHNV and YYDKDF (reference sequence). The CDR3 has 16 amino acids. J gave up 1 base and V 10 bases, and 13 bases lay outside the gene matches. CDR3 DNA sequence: TGTGCCAAGCCCAGAGAACAGACAGGGAGCAATCAGCCCCAGCATTTT. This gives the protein CAKPREQTGSNQPQHF.

CDR3 in amino acids: CASSLSNYGYTF. In DNA, the CDR3 is TGTGCCAGCTCCCTATCTAACTATGGCTACACCTTC. This chain links TRBV5-4 with TRBJ1-2; no clear D. V was clipped by 7 bases and J by 0 bases, with 7 bases between them. This CDR3 spans 12 amino acids. Per the germline V gene, CDR1 is SGHNT and CDR2 is YYREEE (reference sequence).